The text below deals with one TCR beta chain. As handled by the study authors: Reference gene primer amplification gave estimated nucleated cell counts. The method was immunoSEQ multiplex PCR; TCRdb's version includes in-frame clones alone and lacks a portion of them. From that table come the V and J calls and clone size; the DNA was used to work out D and trimming. The data hold around 120,000 clones, with over 75% observed a single time. The sample belongs to a study of blood T cell repertoires in COVID-19. The overall study: Sources were T cells, B-cell-depleted T cells, or PBMCs; the material itself was cDNA or gDNA.

The sequencing sample was made of peripheral blood. This receptor was identified in a man aged 35-49 years with active or convalescent COVID-19.

For the CDR3, the DNA is TGTGCCAGCAGCGAACAAACGGGTAACACTGAAGCTTTCTTT. Translated, it gives CASSEQTGNTEAFF. The rearrangement uses TRBV7-9 and TRBJ1-1; D not resolved. This CDR3 has 14 amino acids. The germline V gene encodes CDR1 SEHNR and CDR2 FQNEAQ (reference sequence). The V gene lost 5 bases and the J gene lost 2 bases, with 12 bases spanning the gap.